The 13 T cell receptor beta chains below come from one sample, sequenced in a study of beta chain features in type 1 diabetes. Since all of the isolated RNA was reverse transcribed, expressed TCRB transcripts were what got sequenced. Only in-frame clones appear in the TCRdb table, and some are missing; sequencing was by immunoSEQ multiplex PCR. There are 640,000 or so clones in the sample; about an eighth occur only once, and around 0.04% lies in the top ten. Their antigens remain unidentified. Findings of the study overall: TCRB CDR3 length was moderately but significantly reduced in all four CD4+ subsets of Type 1 diabetes patients.

The material sequenced was naive CD4+ T cells from blood. All receptors derive from a man younger than 35 with type 1 diabetes.

This clone was seen a handful of times. This chain links TRBV30 with TRBJ2-1, with 8 bases identical to TRBD1. Germline CDR1 GTSNPN, CDR2 SVGIG (reference sequence). V was pared by 4 bases and J by 2 bases, with 7 bases of the junction left unmatched. CDR3 length: 15 amino acids. CDR3 sequence reads: CAWKGDRSPYNEQFF. CDR3 nucleotide sequence: TGTGCCTGGAAGGGGGACAGGAGTCCCTACAATGAGCAGTTCTTC. Supplemented by reference TRBV30 and TRBJ2-1, the full variable domain reads SQTIHQWPATLVQPVGSPLSLECTVEGTSNPNLYWYRQAAGRGLQLLFYSVGIGQISSEVPQNLSASRPQDRQFILSSKKLLLSDSGFYLCAWKGDRSPYNEQFFGPGTRLTVL.

A few counts support this clone. V is TRBV30 and J is TRBJ1-1, with 10 bases identical to TRBD1. The V and J ends lost 1 base and 12 bases, in that order; junction bases with no gene match: 23. Germline V gene lookup returns CDR1 GTSNPN and CDR2 SVGIG (reference sequence). There are 18 residues in the CDR3. Here the CDR3 DNA reads TGTGCCTGGAGTGGTCTTAGGACAGGGGGGCCTTCGGCCGTTACATCTTTCTTT. Its protein is CAWSGLRTGGPSAVTSFF.

This clone appeared a few times. The chain joins TRBV29-1 to TRBJ2-1; no firm D call. This CDR3 region has 14 residues. Germline-derived CDR1 and CDR2 are SQVTM and ANQGSEA. V was shortened by 4 bases and J by 0 bases, with 10 bases between the two germline ends. CDR3 coding DNA: TGCAGCGTTGCAAAAGGGTTCTCCTACAATGAGCAGTTCTTC. This translates into CSVAKGFSYNEQFF.

This clone occurred a few times. The rearrangement uses TRBV2 and TRBJ1-2; the match to TRBD1 covers 7 bases. Germline CDR1 SNHLY, CDR2 FYNNEI. Trimming took 4 bases from V and 4 from J; bases not matched to a gene: 6. CDR3 length: 14 residues. The CDR3 nucleotides read TGTGCCAGCAGTGTCGTGACAGGGAGCTATGGCTACACCTTC. Translating it yields CASSVVTGSYGYTF.

The J gene is TRBJ2-7, the V gene TRBV7-2; D uncertain. Deletions cut 5 bases from V and 3 bases from J, with 11 bases between. This CDR3 region has 13 residues. CDR1 and CDR2 from the germline V gene are SGHTA and FQGNSA. In nucleotides, the CDR3 is TGTGCCAGCAGCCTCAACCAGAACTACGAGCAGTACTTC. Protein sequence: CASSLNQNYEQYF.

The table lists this clone with a few counts. Other nucleotide sequences from this sample produce the same CDR3. The J gene is TRBJ2-5, the V gene TRBV20-1; no clear D gene. This CDR3 has 11 amino acids. From germline, CDR1 is DFQATT and CDR2 SNEGSKA (reference sequence). Trimming left V 1 base short and J 5 bases short, with 5 bases between. The CDR3 region is CSARVRETQYF. In DNA form, the CDR3 reads TGCAGTGCTAGAGTAAGGGAGACCCAGTACTTC.

This clone showed up just a few times. The chain employs TRBV29-1 and TRBJ2-5, with no clear D. CDR3 length: 11 amino acids. V was shortened by 4 bases and J by 3 bases, with 6 bases between the two germline ends. The germline gives CDR1 SQVTM, CDR2 ANQGSEA. The CDR3 DNA follows: TGCAGCGTTGGACCTGAAGAGACCCAGTACTTC. Protein: CSVGPEETQYF.

This clone turned up a few times. The V call is TRBV11-2, the J call TRBJ2-3; D possibly corresponds to TRBD1 (6 bases). The CDR3 has 14 residues. Germline V CDR1 and CDR2: SGHAT, FQNNGV. V was cut by 3 bases and J by 2 bases, with 9 bases left in between. The CDR3 region is CASSLGALTDTQYF. The DNA of the CDR3 is TGTGCCAGCAGCTTGGGGGCCCTCACAGATACGCAGTATTTT.

The chain has TRBV7-2 and TRBJ1-1; no clear D gene. CDR1 SGHTA and CDR2 FQGNSA come from the germline V gene. CDR3 length: 12 amino acids. Trimming shortened V by 4 bases and J by 1 base, and 4 bases separated the two germline ends. CDR3 DNA: TGTGCCAGCAGCTGGCAGAACACTGAAGCTTTCTTT. Its translation is CASSWQNTEAFF.

This clone was observed a few times. The chain couples TRBV11-1 to TRBJ2-1, with unresolved D. V lost 2 bases to trimming and J lost 8 bases, with 4 bases between them. The germline V gene encodes CDR1 SGHAT and CDR2 FQDESV (reference sequence). This CDR3 comprises 11 residues. The CDR3 sequence: CASSLLDEQFF. As DNA, the CDR3 is TGTGCCAGCAGCTTACTGGATGAGCAGTTCTTC.

V is TRBV30 and J is TRBJ2-5; no reliable D call. Per the germline V gene, CDR1 is GTSNPN and CDR2 is SVGIG (reference sequence). The V end was cut by 4 bases, the J end by 1 base, with 13 bases between. This CDR3 is 14 amino acids long. CDR3 sequence: CAWTRPSTQETQYF. In nucleotides, the CDR3 is TGTGCCTGGACCCGCCCATCTACCCAAGAGACCCAGTACTTC.

There are a few counts of this clone. The chain couples TRBV29-1 to TRBJ1-2; 9 bases match TRBD1. The V gene end was trimmed by 7 bases and the J gene end by 6 bases; junction bases not matched to a gene: 9. CDR1 and CDR2 (germline): SQVTM, ANQGSEA. The CDR3 is 13 amino acids. CDR3 residues: CSALTGGLDGYTF. The CDR3, as DNA: TGCAGCGCCCTGACAGGGGGTCTGGATGGCTACACCTTC.

This chain uses TRBV9 with TRBJ2-3; TRBD2 aligns across 14 bases. V lost 3 bases to trimming and J lost 6 bases; unmatched junction nucleotides: 6. This CDR3 has 16 amino acids. Per germline, CDR1 SGDLS and CDR2 YYNGEE. DNA for the CDR3: TGTGCCAGCAGCGCCGGACTAGCGGGGGGCCCTGATACGCAGTATTTT. It is translated as CASSAGLAGGPDTQYF.